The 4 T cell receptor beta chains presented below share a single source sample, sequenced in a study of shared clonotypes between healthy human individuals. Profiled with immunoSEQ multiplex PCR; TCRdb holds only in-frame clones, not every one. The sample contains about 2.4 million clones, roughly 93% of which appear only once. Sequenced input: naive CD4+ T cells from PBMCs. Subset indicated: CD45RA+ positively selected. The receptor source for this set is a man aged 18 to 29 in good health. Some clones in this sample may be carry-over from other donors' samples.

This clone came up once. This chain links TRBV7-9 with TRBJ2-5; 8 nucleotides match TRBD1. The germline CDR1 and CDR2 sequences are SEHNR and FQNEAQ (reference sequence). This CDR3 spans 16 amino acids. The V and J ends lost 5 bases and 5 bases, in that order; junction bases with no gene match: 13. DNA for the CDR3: TGTGCCAGCAGCGTGGACAGGGCCTTACTCAAGGAGACCCAGTACTTC. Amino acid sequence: CASSVDRALLKETQYF. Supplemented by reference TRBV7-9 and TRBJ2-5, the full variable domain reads DTGVSQNPRHKITKRGQNVTFRCDPISEHNRLYWYRQTLGQGPEFLTYFQNEAQLEKSRLLSDRFSAERPKGSFSTLEIQRTEQGDSAMYLCASSVDRALLKETQYFGPGTRLLVL.

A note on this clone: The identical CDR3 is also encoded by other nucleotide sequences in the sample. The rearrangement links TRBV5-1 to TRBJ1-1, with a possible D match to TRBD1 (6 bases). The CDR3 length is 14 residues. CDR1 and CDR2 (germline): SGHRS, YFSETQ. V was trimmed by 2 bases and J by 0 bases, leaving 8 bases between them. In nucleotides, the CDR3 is TGCGCCAGCAGCTTTTCAGGGGTGAACACTGAAGCTTTCTTT. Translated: CASSFSGVNTEAFF.

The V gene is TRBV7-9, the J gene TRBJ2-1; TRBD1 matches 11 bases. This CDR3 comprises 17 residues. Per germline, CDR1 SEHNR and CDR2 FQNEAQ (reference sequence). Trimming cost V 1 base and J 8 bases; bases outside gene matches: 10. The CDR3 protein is CASSLGRTGGAWDEQFF. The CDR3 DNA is TGTGCCAGCAGCTTAGGAAGGACAGGGGGCGCGTGGGATGAGCAGTTCTTC. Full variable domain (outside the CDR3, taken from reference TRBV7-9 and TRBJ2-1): DTGVSQNPRHKITKRGQNVTFRCDPISEHNRLYWYRQTLGQGPEFLTYFQNEAQLEKSRLLSDRFSAERPKGSFSTLEIQRTEQGDSAMYLCASSLGRTGGAWDEQFFGPGTRLTVL.

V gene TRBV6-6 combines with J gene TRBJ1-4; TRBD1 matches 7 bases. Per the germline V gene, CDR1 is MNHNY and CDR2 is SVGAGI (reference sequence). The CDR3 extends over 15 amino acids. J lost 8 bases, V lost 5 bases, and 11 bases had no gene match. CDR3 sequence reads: CASSPRKGAREKLFF. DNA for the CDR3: TGTGCCAGCAGTCCACGAAAGGGGGCTAGGGAAAAACTGTTTTTT.